This TCR beta chain was obtained from a study of shared clonotypes between healthy human individuals. Study details: There were three CD4 naive, three CD4 memory, two CD8 naive and one CD8 memory plates per donor.

TCRdb keeps only in-frame clones here, not all; method: immunoSEQ multiplex PCR. The sample includes over 2,000,000 clones, around 93% of them seen just once. Naive CD8 cells lacked CD45RO, underwent positive selection for CCR7 and left out terminally differentiated effector memory CD45RA+ cells. Broader study findings: Lower generation probabilities were found for non-shared clonotypes than for those shared by all four donors.

The CDR3 consists of 14 residues. Trimming took off 5 bases at V and 0 bases at J, with 9 bases between the two ends. Germline values: CDR1 MNHEY, CDR2 SMNVEV (reference sequence). Regarding this clone: Its antigen is currently unknown. The same CDR3 arises from other DNA sequences in this sample as well.

The sequencing input was naive CD8+ T cells from PBMCs. This chain joins TRBV27 and TRBJ2-3, with a weak D call TRBD2 (6 bases). The origin of this receptor is a man aged 18 to 35 in good health. Some clones in this sample may be carry-over from other donors' samples. Here the CDR3 reads CASSLLASTDTQYF. In DNA, the CDR3 is TGTGCCAGCAGTCTACTAGCAAGCACAGATACGCAGTATTTT.